This TCR beta chain is drawn from a study of T-cell memory formation after mild COVID-19. Study overall: Clusters were largely donor specific.

The germline CDR1 and CDR2 sequences are MNHEY and SMNVEV (reference sequence). J lost 1 base, V lost 2 bases, and 3 bases had no gene match. The CDR3 covers 15 residues. One entry per CDR3 protein results from TCRdb running MiXCR on the 5' RACE reads. The sample contains 110,000 to 150,000 distinct CDR3 sequences, around 15% of which appear only once. The specimen was PBMCs or a T cell subset sorted from them (not recorded which). The J gene is TRBJ2-3, the V gene TRBV27; 7 bases align to TRBD2. This receptor was taken from an adult woman who had mild COVID-19 (a few samples of this study predate the infection). Cell type and time point are not known. The CDR3 coding sequence is TGTGCCAGCAGTTTAGGGGGGGGAGGCACAGATACGCAGTATTTT. As protein: CASSLGGGGTDTQYF.